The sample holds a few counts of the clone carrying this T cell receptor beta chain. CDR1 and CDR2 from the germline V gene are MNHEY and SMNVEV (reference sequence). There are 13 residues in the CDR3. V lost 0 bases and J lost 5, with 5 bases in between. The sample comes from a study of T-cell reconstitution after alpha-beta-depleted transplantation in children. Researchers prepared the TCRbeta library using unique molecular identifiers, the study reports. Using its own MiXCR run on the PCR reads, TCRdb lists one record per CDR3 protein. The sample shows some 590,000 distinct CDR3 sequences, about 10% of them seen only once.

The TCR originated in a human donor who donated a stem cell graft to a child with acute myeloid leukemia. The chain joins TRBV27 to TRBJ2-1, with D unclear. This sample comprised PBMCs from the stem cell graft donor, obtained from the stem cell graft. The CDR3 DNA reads TGTGCCAGCAGTTTATCCTGGGACAATGAGCAGTTCTTC. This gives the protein CASSLSWDNEQFF.